Below are 6 T cell receptor beta chains sequenced from a single sample in a study of blood T cell repertoires in COVID-19 (TCRdb year 2020). Library preparation employed the immunoSEQ multiplex PCR assay. The table was pulled from immuneACCESS by TCRdb, which kept in-frame rearrangements only. Such tables lose some clones; where checked, under half of the loss comes from unresolved V genes, and the rest has no known cause. Counted in this sample were about 220,000 clones; 80% to 90% of them appeared once. The ten largest clones add up to 9.7% of the sample. The source material was peripheral blood. Receptors originate from a man aged 50 to 59 with active or convalescent COVID-19.

V gene TRBV3-1 (or the pseudogene TRBV3-2) combines with J gene TRBJ2-7, with 10 bases that match TRBD1. From germline, CDR1 is LGHDT and CDR2 YNNKEL (reference sequence). The J segment lost 5 bases and the V segment lost 2 bases, leaving 9 bases of the junction unmatched. The CDR3 is 16 amino acids. The CDR3 loop reads CASSQLRDRGNHEQYV. In DNA, the CDR3 is TGTGCCAGCAGCCAACTCCGGGACAGGGGCAACCACGAGCAGTACGTC.

CDR3 coding DNA: TGCGCCAGCAGCTTGGCCACAGATCAAGAGACCCAGTACTTC. The encoded protein is CASSLATDQETQYF. V gene TRBV5-1 combines with J gene TRBJ2-5; D remains ambiguous. The CDR3 runs 14 residues. V lost 0 bases and J 2 bases, leaving 8 bases between the germline ends. CDR1 is SGHRS and CDR2 is YFSETQ in the germline V gene.

The chain has TRBV5-1 and TRBJ1-4; D ambiguous. V was pared by 2 bases and J by 3 bases, with 11 bases between. The germline CDR1 and CDR2 sequences are SGHRS and YFSETQ. This CDR3 spans 15 amino acids. The CDR3 reads CASSFLPGANEKLFF. The CDR3 DNA follows: TGCGCCAGCAGCTTTCTTCCCGGAGCTAATGAAAAACTGTTTTTT.

The chain couples TRBV28 to TRBJ1-5, with 9 bases identical to TRBD1. The CDR3 loop spans 16 amino acids. Germline V gene data show CDR1 as MDHEN and CDR2 as SYDVKM. With 3 bases clipped from V and 6 bases from J, the junction kept 9 bases outside the gene matches. In DNA, the CDR3 is TGTGCCAGCAGTTTTCCCGGGACAGGGTCCGGTCAGCCCCAGCATTTT. Protein: CASSFPGTGSGQPQHF.

This chain connects TRBV28 to TRBJ1-3; 8 bases match TRBD1. The CDR3 is 17 residues long. J lost 0 bases, V lost 6 bases, and 10 bases had no gene match. CDR1 and CDR2 from the germline V gene are MDHEN and SYDVKM. DNA of the CDR3: TGTGCCAGCAGGAGTAACAGGGGGGTCAGCTCTGGAAACACCATATATTTT. Encoded protein: CASRSNRGVSSGNTIYF. The full variable domain, its missing parts supplied by reference TRBV28 and TRBJ1-3, is DVKVTQSSRYLVKRTGEKVFLECVQDMDHENMFWYRQDPGLGLRLIYFSYDVKMKEKGDIPEGYSVSREKKERFSLILESASTNQTSMYLCASRSNRGVSSGNTIYFGEGSWLTVV.

This chain links TRBV2 with TRBJ2-7, with 9 bases lining up with TRBD1. The junction had 13 bases not matched to a gene; V was cut back by 2 bases and J by 2 bases. The CDR3 has 18 amino acids. CDR1 is SNHLY, CDR2 FYNNEI, per germline. In DNA form, the CDR3 reads TGTGCCAGCAGTGAAATATTTGGGGGACAGGGCGTGACCTACGAGCAGTACGTC. Amino acid sequence: CASSEIFGGQGVTYEQYV.